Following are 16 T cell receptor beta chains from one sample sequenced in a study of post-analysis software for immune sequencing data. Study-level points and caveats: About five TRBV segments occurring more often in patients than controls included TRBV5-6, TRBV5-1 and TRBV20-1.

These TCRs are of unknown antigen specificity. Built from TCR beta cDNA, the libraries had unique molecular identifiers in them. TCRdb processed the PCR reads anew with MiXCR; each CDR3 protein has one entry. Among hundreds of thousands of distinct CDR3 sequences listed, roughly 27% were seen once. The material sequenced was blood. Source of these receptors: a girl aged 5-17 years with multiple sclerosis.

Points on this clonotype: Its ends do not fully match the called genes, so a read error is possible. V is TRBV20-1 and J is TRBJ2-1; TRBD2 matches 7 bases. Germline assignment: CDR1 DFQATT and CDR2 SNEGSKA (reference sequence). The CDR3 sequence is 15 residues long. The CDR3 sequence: CSGVEASGSYNERFF. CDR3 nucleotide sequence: TGCAGTGGGGTCGAGGCTAGCGGTTCCTACAATGAGCGGTTCTTC.

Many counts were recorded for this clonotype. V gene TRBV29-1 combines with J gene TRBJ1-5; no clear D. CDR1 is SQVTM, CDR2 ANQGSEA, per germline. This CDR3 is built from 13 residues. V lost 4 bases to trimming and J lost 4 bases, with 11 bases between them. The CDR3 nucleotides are TGCAGCGTTGGACCCGAAGGGAATCAGCCCCAGCATTTT. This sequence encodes CSVGPEGNQPQHF.

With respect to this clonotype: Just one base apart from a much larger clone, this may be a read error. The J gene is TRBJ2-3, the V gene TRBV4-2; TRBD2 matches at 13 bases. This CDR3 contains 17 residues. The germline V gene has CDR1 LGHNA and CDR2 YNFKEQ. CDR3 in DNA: TGTGTCAGCAGCTCTCGGACTAGCGGGGGCTCAGCAGATACGCAGTATTTT. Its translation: CVSSSRTSGGSADTQYF.

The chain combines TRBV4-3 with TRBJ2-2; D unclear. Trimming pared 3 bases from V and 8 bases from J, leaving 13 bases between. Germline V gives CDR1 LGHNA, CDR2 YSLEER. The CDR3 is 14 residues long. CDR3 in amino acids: CASSQRTGSGELFF. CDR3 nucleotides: TGCGCCAGCAGCCAGAGAACCGGGTCAGGGGAGCTGTTTTTT.

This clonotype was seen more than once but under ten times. CDR3 DNA: TGTGCCAGCAGTTACTCCCAGTTGAATGGCTACACCTTC. Residues: CASSYSQLNGYTF. The chain couples TRBV6-2 or TRBV6-3 to TRBJ1-2, with D unclear. Trimming stripped 0 bases from V and 6 bases from J, with 8 bases between. Germline loops: CDR1 MNHEY, CDR2 SVGEGT. The CDR3 loop spans 13 amino acids.

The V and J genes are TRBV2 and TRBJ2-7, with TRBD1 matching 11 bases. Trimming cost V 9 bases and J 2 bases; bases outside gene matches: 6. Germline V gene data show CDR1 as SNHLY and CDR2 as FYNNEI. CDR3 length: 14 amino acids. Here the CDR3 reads CASKRGQGAYEQYF. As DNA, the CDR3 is TGTGCCAGTAAGAGGGGACAGGGGGCCTACGAGCAGTACTTC.

As DNA, the CDR3 is TGTGCCAGCAGTTCTTTCAGCGGAGTTAGCACAGATACGCAGTATTTT. Amino acids: CASSSFSGVSTDTQYF. This chain links TRBV6-5 with TRBJ2-3, with D maybe TRBD2 (5 bases). Germline CDR1 and CDR2: MNHEY and SVGAGI. V lost 4 bases, J lost 0 bases, and 14 bases lay in between. The CDR3 is 16 residues long.

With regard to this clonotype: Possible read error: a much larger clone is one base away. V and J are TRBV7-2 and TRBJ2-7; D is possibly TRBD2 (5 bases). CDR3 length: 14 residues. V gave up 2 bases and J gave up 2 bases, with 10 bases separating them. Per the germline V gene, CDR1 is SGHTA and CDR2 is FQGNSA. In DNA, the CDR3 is TGTGCCAGCAGCTTACTCGGGATGCCCTACGAGCAGTACTTC. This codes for CASSLLGMPYEQYF.

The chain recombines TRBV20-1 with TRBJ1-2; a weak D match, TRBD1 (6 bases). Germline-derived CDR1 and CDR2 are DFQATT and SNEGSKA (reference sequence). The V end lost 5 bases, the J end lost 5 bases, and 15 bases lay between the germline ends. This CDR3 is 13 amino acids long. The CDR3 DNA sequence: TGCAGTGCTGCCGGACAGACAAGATATGGCTACACCTTC. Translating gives CSAAGQTRYGYTF.

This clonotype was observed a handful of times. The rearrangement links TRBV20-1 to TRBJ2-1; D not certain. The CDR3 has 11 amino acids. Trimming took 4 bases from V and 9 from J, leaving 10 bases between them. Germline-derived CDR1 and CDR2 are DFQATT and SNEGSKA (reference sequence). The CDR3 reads CSAIRLGEQFF. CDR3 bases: TGCAGTGCTATTAGATTGGGTGAGCAGTTCTTC.

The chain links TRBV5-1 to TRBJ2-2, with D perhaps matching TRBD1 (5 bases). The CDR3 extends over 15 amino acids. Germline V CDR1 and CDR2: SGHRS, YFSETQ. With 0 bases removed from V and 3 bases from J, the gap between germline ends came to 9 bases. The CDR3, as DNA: TGCGCCAGCAGCTTGGTGCAGGGCGACACCGGGGAGCTGTTTTTT. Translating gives CASSLVQGDTGELFF. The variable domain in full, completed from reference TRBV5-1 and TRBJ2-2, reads KAGVTQTPRYLIKTRGQQVTLSCSPISGHRSVSWYQQTPGQGLQFLFEYFSETQRNKGNFPGRFSGRQFSNSRSEMNVSTLELGDSALYLCASSLVQGDTGELFFGEGSRLTVL.

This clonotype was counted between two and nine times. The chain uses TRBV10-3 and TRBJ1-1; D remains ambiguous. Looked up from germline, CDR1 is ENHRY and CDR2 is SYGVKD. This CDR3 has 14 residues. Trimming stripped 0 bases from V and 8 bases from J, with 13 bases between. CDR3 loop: CAISESEQQREAFF. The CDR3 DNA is TGTGCCATCAGTGAGTCGGAACAACAAAGGGAAGCTTTCTTT.

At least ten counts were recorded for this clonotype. CDR3 sequence (DNA): TGCAGCGTTGAAGAAGGGCCTAGCGGGAGGCTCGAGACCCAGTACTTC. It translates to CSVEEGPSGRLETQYF. V gene TRBV29-1 combines with J gene TRBJ2-5; 11 nucleotides agree with TRBD2. J was trimmed by 5 bases and V by 0 bases; bases with no gene match: 8. CDR3 length: 16 amino acids. Germline loops: CDR1 SQVTM, CDR2 ANQGSEA.

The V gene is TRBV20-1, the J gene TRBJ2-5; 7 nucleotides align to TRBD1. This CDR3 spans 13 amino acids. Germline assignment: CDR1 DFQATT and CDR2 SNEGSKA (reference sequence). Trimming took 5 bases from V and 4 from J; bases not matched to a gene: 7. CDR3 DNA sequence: TGCAGTGCTCAGGGGGTGGTTGGAGAGACCCAGTACTTC. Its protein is CSAQGVVGETQYF.

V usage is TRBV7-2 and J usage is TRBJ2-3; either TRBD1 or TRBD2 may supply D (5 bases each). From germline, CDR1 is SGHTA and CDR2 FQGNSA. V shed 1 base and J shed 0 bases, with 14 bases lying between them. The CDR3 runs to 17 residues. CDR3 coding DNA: TGTGCCAGCAGCTTAGTTTGGGGCGGGCGAAGCACAGATACGCAGTATTTT. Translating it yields CASSLVWGGRSTDTQYF.

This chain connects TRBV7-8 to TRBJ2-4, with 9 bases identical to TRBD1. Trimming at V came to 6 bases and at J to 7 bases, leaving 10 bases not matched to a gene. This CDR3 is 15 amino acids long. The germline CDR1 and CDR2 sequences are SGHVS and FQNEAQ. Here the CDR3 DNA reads TGTGCCAGCAGTCCAAATACAGGGGGCCAGAACATTCAGTACTTC. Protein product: CASSPNTGGQNIQYF.